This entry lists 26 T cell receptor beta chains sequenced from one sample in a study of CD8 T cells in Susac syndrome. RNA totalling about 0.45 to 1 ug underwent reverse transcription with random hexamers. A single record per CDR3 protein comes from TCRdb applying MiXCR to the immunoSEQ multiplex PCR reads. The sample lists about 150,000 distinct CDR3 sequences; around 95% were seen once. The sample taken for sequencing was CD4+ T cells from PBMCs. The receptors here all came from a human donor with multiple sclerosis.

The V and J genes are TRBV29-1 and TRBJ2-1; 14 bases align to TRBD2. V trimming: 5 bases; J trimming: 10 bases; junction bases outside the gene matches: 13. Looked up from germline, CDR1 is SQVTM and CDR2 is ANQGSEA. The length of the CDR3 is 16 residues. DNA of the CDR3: TGCAGCGTTTCCGGGACTAGCGGGGGAAGTGCGAGGGAGCAGTTCTTC. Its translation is CSVSGTSGGSAREQFF.

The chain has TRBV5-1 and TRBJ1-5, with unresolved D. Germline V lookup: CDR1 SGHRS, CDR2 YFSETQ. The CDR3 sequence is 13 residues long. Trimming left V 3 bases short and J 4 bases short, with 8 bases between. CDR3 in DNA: TGCGCCAGCAGCTCTGACGGGAATCAGCCCCAGCATTTT. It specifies CASSSDGNQPQHF.

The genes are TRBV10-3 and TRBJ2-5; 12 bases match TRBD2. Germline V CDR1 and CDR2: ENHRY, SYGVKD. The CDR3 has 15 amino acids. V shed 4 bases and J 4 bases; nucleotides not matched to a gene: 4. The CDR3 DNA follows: TGTGCCATCAGTGGGACTAGCGGGATCGGAGAGACCCAGTACTTC. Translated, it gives CAISGTSGIGETQYF.

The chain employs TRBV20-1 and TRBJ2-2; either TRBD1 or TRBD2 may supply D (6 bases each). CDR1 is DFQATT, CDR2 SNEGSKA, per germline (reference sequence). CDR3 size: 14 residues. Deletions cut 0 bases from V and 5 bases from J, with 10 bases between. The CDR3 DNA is TGCAGTGCTAGAGACGGGGGCAAAACCGGGGAGCTGTTTTTT. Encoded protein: CSARDGGKTGELFF.

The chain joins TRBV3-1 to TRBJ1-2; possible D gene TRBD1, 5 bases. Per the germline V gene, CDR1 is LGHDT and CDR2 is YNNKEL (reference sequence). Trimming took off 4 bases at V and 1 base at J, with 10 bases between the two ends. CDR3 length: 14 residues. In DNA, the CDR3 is TGTGCCAGCAGCCCCAAGGGGAATAACTATGGCTACACCTTC. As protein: CASSPKGNNYGYTF.

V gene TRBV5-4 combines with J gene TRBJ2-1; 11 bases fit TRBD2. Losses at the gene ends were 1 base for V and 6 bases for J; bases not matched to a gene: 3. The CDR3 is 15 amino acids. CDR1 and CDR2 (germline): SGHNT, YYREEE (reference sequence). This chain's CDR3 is CASSLYTSGGNEQFF. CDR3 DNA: TGTGCCAGCAGCTTGTACACTAGCGGGGGCAATGAGCAGTTCTTC.

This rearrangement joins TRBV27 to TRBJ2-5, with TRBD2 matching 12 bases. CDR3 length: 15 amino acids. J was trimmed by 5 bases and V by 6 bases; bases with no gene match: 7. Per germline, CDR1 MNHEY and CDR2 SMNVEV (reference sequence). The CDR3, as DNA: TGTGCCAGCAGCTTTTCTAGCGGGAGGGACGAGACCCAGTACTTC. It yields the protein CASSFSSGRDETQYF.

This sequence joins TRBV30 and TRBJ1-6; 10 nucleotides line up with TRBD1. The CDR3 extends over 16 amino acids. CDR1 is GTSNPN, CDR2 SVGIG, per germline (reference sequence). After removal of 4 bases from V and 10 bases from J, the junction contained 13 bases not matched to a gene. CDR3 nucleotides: TGTGCCTGGAACCGGGACAGGGGTGGGCCAAGGTCACCCCTCCACTTT. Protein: CAWNRDRGGPRSPLHF. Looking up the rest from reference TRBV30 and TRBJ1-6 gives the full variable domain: SQTIHQWPATLVQPVGSPLSLECTVEGTSNPNLYWYRQAAGRGLQLLFYSVGIGQISSEVPQNLSASRPQDRQFILSSKKLLLSDSGFYLCAWNRDRGGPRSPLHFGNGTRLTVT.

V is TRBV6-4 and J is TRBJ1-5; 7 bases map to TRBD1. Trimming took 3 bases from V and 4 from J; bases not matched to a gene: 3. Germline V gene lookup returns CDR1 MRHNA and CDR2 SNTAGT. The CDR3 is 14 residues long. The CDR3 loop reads CASSESTGNQPQHF. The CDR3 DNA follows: TGTGCCAGCAGTGAATCGACAGGGAATCAGCCCCAGCATTTT.

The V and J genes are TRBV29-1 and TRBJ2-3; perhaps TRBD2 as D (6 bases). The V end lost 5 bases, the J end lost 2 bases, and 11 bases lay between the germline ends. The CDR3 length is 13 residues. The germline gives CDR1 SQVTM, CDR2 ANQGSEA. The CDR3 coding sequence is TGCAGCGTTTCCGGGAGCTACACAGATACGCAGTATTTT. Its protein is CSVSGSYTDTQYF.

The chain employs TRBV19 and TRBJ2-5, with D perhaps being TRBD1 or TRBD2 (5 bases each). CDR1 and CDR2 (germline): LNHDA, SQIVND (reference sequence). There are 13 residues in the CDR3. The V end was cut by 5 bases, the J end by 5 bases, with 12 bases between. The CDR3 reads CASSVGWGETQYF. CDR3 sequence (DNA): TGTGCCAGTAGTGTAGGGTGGGGGGAGACCCAGTACTTC.

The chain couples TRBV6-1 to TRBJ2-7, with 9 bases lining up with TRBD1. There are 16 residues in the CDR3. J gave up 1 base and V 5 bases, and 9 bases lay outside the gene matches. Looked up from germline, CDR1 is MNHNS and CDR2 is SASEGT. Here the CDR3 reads CASSPRGDRASYEQYF. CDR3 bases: TGTGCCAGCAGTCCTAGGGGGGACAGGGCGTCCTACGAGCAGTACTTC.

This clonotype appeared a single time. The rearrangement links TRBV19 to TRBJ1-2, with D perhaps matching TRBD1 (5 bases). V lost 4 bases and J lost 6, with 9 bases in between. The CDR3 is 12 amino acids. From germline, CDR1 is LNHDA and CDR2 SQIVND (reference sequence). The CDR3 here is CASSTREDGYTF. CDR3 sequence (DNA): TGTGCCAGTAGTACCAGGGAAGATGGCTACACCTTC.

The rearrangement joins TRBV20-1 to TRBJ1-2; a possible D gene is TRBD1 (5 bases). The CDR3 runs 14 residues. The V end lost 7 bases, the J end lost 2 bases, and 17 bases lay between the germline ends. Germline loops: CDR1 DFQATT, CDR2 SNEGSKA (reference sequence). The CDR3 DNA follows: TGCAGTGGGTCAATGGGGGGAGAAAACTATGGCTACACCTTC. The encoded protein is CSGSMGGENYGYTF.

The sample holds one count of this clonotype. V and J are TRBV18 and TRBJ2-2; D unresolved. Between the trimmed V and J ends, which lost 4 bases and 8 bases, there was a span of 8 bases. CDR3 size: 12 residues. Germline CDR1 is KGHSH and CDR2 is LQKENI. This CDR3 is CASSLILGELFF. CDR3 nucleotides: TGTGCCAGCTCACTGATACTAGGGGAGCTGTTTTTT.

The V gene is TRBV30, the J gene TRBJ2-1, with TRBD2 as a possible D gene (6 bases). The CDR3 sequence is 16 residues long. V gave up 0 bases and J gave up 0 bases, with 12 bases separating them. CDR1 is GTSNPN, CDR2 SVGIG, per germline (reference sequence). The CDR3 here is CAWSVRGSSSYNEQFF. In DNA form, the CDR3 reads TGTGCCTGGAGTGTACGGGGGTCAAGCTCCTACAATGAGCAGTTCTTC.

CDR3 coding DNA: TGCAGTGCTAGTGGAGGGGTGGGGGAGCAGTTCTTC. Protein sequence: CSASGGVGEQFF. The chain has TRBV20-1 and TRBJ2-1; D is perhaps TRBD2 (6 bases). CDR1 and CDR2 from the germline V gene are DFQATT and SNEGSKA (reference sequence). The CDR3 contains 12 residues. Trimming left V 3 bases short and J 10 bases short, with 13 bases between.

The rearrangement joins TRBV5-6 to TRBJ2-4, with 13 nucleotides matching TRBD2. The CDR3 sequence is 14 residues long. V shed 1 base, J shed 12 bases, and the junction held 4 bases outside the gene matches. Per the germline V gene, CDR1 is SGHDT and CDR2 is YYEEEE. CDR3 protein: CASSLSTSGGHQYF. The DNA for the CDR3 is TGTGCCAGCAGCTTGTCGACTAGCGGGGGGCATCAGTACTTC.

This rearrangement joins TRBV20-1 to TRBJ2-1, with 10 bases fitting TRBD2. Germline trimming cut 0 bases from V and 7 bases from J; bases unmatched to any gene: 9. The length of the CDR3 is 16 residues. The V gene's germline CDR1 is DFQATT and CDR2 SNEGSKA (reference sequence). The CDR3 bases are TGCAGTGCTAGAGAGGTGGATAGAGCGGGAGGGAATGAGCAGTTCTTC. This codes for CSAREVDRAGGNEQFF.

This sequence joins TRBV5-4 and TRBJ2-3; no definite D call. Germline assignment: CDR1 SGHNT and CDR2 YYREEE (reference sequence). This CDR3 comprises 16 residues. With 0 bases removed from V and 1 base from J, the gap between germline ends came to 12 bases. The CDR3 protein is CASSLDLGKGTDTQYF. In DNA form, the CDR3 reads TGTGCCAGCAGCTTGGATTTAGGGAAGGGCACAGATACGCAGTATTTT. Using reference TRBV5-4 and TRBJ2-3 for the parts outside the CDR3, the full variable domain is ETGVTQSPTHLIKTRGQQVTLRCSSQSGHNTVSWYQQALGQGPQFIFQYYREEENGRGNFPPRFSGLQFPNYSSELNVNALELDDSALYLCASSLDLGKGTDTQYFGPGTRLTVL.

CDR3 protein: CASSVALSGNYNEQFF. The CDR3 DNA is TGTGCCAGCAGCGTAGCATTAAGCGGGAATTACAATGAGCAGTTCTTC. The chain employs TRBV9 and TRBJ2-1; 7 nucleotides agree with TRBD2. The CDR3 contains 16 residues. The V gene's germline CDR1 is SGDLS and CDR2 YYNGEE. After removal of 0 bases from V and 4 bases from J, the junction contained 7 bases not matched to a gene. Based on the CDR3 plus reference TRBV9 and TRBJ2-1, the full variable domain is DSGVTQTPKHLITATGQRVTLRCSPRSGDLSVYWYQQSLDQGLQFLIQYYNGEERAKGNILERFSAQQFPDLHSELNLSSLELGDSALYFCASSVALSGNYNEQFFGPGTRLTVL.

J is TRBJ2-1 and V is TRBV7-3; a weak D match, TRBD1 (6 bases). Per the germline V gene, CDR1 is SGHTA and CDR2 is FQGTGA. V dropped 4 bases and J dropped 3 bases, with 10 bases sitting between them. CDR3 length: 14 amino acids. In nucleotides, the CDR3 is TGTGCCAGCAGCTCTGAGGGGGACTACAATGAGCAGTTCTTC. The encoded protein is CASSSEGDYNEQFF.

The CDR3 nucleotides are TGTGCCAGCAGCTTAAATCCGGGACTAGCGGGGGATGAGCAGTTCTTC. Its translation is CASSLNPGLAGDEQFF. The chain links TRBV7-2 to TRBJ2-1, with 14 positions matching TRBD2. Trimming cost V 2 bases and J 8 bases; bases outside gene matches: 5. Germline assignment: CDR1 SGHTA and CDR2 FQGNSA. CDR3 size: 16 residues.

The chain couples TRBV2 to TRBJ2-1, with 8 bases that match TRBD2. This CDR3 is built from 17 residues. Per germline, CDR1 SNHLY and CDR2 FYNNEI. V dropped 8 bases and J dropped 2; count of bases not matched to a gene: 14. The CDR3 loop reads CASCSSGVFWAYNEQFF. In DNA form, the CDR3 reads TGTGCCAGCTGCAGTAGCGGGGTGTTTTGGGCCTACAATGAGCAGTTCTTC.

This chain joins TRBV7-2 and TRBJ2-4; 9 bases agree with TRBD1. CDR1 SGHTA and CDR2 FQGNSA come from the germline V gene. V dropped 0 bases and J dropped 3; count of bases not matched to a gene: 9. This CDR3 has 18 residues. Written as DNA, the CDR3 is TGTGCCAGCAGCTTAGCGGGGTGGGACAGGGTCGTCAAAAACATTCAGTACTTC. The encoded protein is CASSLAGWDRVVKNIQYF.

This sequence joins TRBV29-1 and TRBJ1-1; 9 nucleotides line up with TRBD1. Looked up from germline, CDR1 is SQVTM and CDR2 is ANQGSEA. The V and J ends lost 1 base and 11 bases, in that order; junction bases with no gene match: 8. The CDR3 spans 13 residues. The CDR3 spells CSVEAVTGGSAFF. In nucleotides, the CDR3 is TGCAGCGTTGAAGCGGTGACAGGGGGTTCGGCTTTCTTT.